The 13 T cell receptor beta chains below were found in one sample sequenced in a study of T cells in Graves' hyperthyroidism and ophthalmopathy. There were TCR beta CDR3 regions amplified from RNA transcripts. The TCR CDR3 was amplified in a first-round RT-PCR using the HTBI primer set. TCRdb re-called the multiplex PCR reads through MiXCR, storing one row per CDR3 protein. This table holds some 570,000 distinct CDR3 sequences, over 15% found once. Sequenced input: blood. The source of these receptors is a woman aged 18-30 years with Graves' ophthalmopathy.

This clonotype was seen ten or more times. This chain joins TRBV28 and TRBJ1-5; 9 bases map to TRBD1. This CDR3 spans 15 amino acids. Trimming took 3 bases from V and 0 from J; bases not matched to a gene: 0. The germline V gene encodes CDR1 MDHEN and CDR2 SYDVKM. The CDR3 DNA sequence: TGTGCCAGCAGTTTGGGACAGGGTAGCAATCAGCCCCAGCATTTT. Residues: CASSLGQGSNQPQHF.

There are many counts of this clonotype. The chain uses TRBV28 and TRBJ2-7, with 10 bases identical to TRBD1. Per germline, CDR1 MDHEN and CDR2 SYDVKM. J gave up 2 bases and V 6 bases, and 7 bases lay outside the gene matches. The CDR3 totals 15 residues. The CDR3 nucleotides read TGTGCCAGCAGCAGTCAAGGACAGGGGGCCTACGAGCAGTACTTC. Its translation is CASSSQGQGAYEQYF.

This chain uses TRBV7-9 with TRBJ1-2, with a possible D match to TRBD1 (5 bases). Germline CDR1 and CDR2: SEHNR and FQNEAQ (reference sequence). The ends were cut back, 7 bases at V and 3 bases at J, with 15 bases in the middle. The CDR3 is 14 residues long. The chain's CDR3 is CASKGEGVDYGYTF. Written as DNA, the CDR3 is TGTGCCAGCAAGGGCGAAGGGGTGGACTATGGCTACACCTTC.

Worth noting for this clonotype: This may be a read error: a much more frequent sequence differs by one nucleotide. V usage is TRBV6-2 or TRBV6-3 and J usage is TRBJ1-1; 9 positions match TRBD1. The CDR3 extends over 14 amino acids. In germline, CDR1 is MNHEY, CDR2 SVGEGT. The junction had 1 base not matched to a gene; V was cut back by 4 bases and J by 1 base. The CDR3 here is CASSWDRENTEAFF. CDR3 in DNA: TGTGCCAGCAGTTGGGACAGGGAGAACACTGAAGCTTTCTTT.

This clonotype showed up many times. The chain links TRBV7-9 to TRBJ2-5; no clear D. The CDR3 loop spans 12 amino acids. Deletions cut 7 bases from V and 5 bases from J, with 11 bases between. CDR1 SEHNR and CDR2 FQNEAQ come from the germline V gene (reference sequence). For the CDR3, the DNA is TGTGCCAGCACCATGATCCAGGAGACCCAGTACTTC. Its protein product is CASTMIQETQYF. Full variable domain (rest looked up from reference TRBV7-9 and TRBJ2-5): DTGVSQNPRHKITKRGQNVTFRCDPISEHNRLYWYRQTLGQGPEFLTYFQNEAQLEKSRLLSDRFSAERPKGSFSTLEIQRTEQGDSAMYLCASTMIQETQYFGPGTRLLVL.

This clonotype was observed a handful of times. In DNA, the CDR3 is TGTGCCAGCAGTTCCCCCAAGTCTGGAAACACCATATATTTT. It specifies CASSSPKSGNTIYF. V and J are TRBV28 and TRBJ1-3; D gene ambiguous. The length of the CDR3 is 14 residues. Deletions cut 4 bases from V and 1 base from J, with 8 bases between. From germline, CDR1 is MDHEN and CDR2 SYDVKM.

This clonotype was counted many times. This chain links TRBV18 with TRBJ2-5, with 7 bases matching TRBD1. This CDR3 contains 15 residues. The V gene end was trimmed by 1 base and the J gene end by 2 bases; junction bases not matched to a gene: 4. From germline, CDR1 is KGHSH and CDR2 LQKENI. CDR3 loop: CASSPQGQVQETQYF. CDR3 DNA sequence: TGTGCCAGCTCACCACAAGGACAGGTTCAAGAGACCCAGTACTTC.

In this sample, this clonotype turned up a few times. The gene calls are TRBV2 and TRBJ2-4; the match to TRBD1 covers 10 bases. The CDR3 covers 18 residues. The junction had 11 bases not matched to a gene; V was cut back by 5 bases and J by 1 base. Germline V lookup: CDR1 SNHLY, CDR2 FYNNEI. CDR3 sequence: CASSRQGASGKAKNIQYF. In DNA, the CDR3 is TGTGCCAGCAGTAGACAGGGGGCGTCAGGAAAGGCCAAAAACATTCAGTACTTC. The full variable domain, completed using reference TRBV2 and TRBJ2-4, is EPEVTQTPSHQVTQMGQEVILRCVPISNHLYFYWYRQILGQKVEFLVSFYNNEISEKSEIFDDQFSVERPDGSNFTLKIRSTKLEDSAMYFCASSRQGASGKAKNIQYFGAGTRLSVL.

The chain couples TRBV11-3 to TRBJ2-3; 11 bases fit TRBD2. V was clipped by 0 bases and J by 2 bases; unmatched bases: 7. CDR3 length: 18 residues. The germline gives CDR1 SGHNT, CDR2 YENEEA. The CDR3 spells CASSLEFPTSGNTDTQYF. The DNA for the CDR3 is TGTGCCAGCAGCTTAGAATTCCCGACTAGCGGGAACACAGATACGCAGTATTTT.

This clonotype was detected ten times or more. This chain connects TRBV6-1 to TRBJ2-1; 12 bases are a match to TRBD2. This CDR3 has 16 amino acids. The J segment lost 7 bases and the V segment lost 5 bases, leaving 9 bases of the junction unmatched. Germline-derived CDR1 and CDR2 are MNHNS and SASEGT. The CDR3 DNA reads TGTGCCAGCAGTTCCCTGACTAGCGGGAGAGGAAATGAGCAGTTCTTC. It specifies CASSSLTSGRGNEQFF.

The chain uses TRBV12-3 or TRBV12-4 and TRBJ2-5; 10 positions agree with TRBD1. V lost 4 bases to trimming and J lost 5 bases; unmatched junction nucleotides: 7. The CDR3 has 15 residues. The CDR3 sequence is CASSSDRGRWETQYF. CDR3 bases: TGTGCCAGCAGTTCGGACAGGGGGAGGTGGGAGACCCAGTACTTC.

The V gene is TRBV24-1, the J gene TRBJ1-4, with D perhaps TRBD1 (6 bases). Deletions cut 6 bases from V and 8 bases from J, with 12 bases between. This CDR3 is built from 13 residues. The germline CDR1 and CDR2 sequences are KGHDR and SFDVKD. The CDR3 coding sequence is TGTGCCACCAGTCAATCCAGGGGAGAAAAACTGTTTTTT. Translating gives CATSQSRGEKLFF.

This clonotype appeared many times. The chain links TRBV20-1 to TRBJ2-7; TRBD2 matches 12 bases. With 3 bases clipped from V and 2 bases from J, the junction kept 5 bases outside the gene matches. The CDR3 has 15 amino acids. Per the germline V gene, CDR1 is DFQATT and CDR2 is SNEGSKA (reference sequence). CDR3 amino acids: CSARARLAGAYEQYF. The DNA for the CDR3 is TGCAGTGCTAGGGCCCGACTAGCGGGAGCCTACGAGCAGTACTTC.